This T cell receptor beta chain originates from a study of cytotoxic CD8 clonotypes in ibrutinib-treated CLL. CDR3 length: 15 residues. The V gene lost 11 bases and the J gene lost 0 bases, with 20 bases spanning the gap. Germline loops: CDR1 MDHEN, CDR2 SYDVKM. The protocol was immunoSEQ multiplex PCR, while the TCRdb copy is restricted to in-frame clones and leaves out a portion. The table lists hundreds of thousands of clones, roughly 74% of them singletons, with 15% to 17% in the top ten. Library input was 1.5 to 2 micrograms of DNA from cryopreserved PBMCs. The specimen was PBMCs, collected after 24 months of ibrutinib treatment. The chain combines TRBV28 with TRBJ2-7; TRBD1 might be the D (6 bases). This clonotype was obtained from a human donor with chronic lymphocytic leukemia. CDR3 nucleotides: TGTGCCGGCCGAGGGGCAGGGGCTAGCTCCTACGAGCAGTACTTC. This sequence encodes CAGRGAGASSYEQYF.